This passage covers 9 T cell receptor beta chains from one sample sequenced in a study of T-cell memory formation after mild COVID-19. TCRdb re-called the 5' RACE reads through MiXCR, storing one row per CDR3 protein. This sample has tens of thousands of distinct CDR3 sequences, with about 6.1% found just once. Sequencing used PBMCs or a T cell subset sorted from them (not recorded which). These receptors were obtained from an adult who had mild COVID-19 (a few samples of this study predate the infection). Cell type and time point are not known.

This clonotype came up many times. This chain uses TRBV7-9 with TRBJ2-7, with D possibly matching TRBD2 (5 bases). Trimming removed 5 bases from V and 10 bases from J, with 21 bases in between. The CDR3 totals 14 residues. CDR1 SEHNR and CDR2 FQNEAQ come from the germline V gene (reference sequence). The CDR3 loop reads CASSGEGPGKRQYF. CDR3 nucleotide sequence: TGTGCCAGCAGCGGCGAGGGTCCGGGCAAAAGACAGTACTTC.

This clonotype was seen at least ten times. This sequence joins TRBV6-5 and TRBJ2-2; D is perhaps TRBD1 or TRBD2 (6 bases each). Germline-derived CDR1 and CDR2 are MNHEY and SVGAGI. The CDR3 spans 17 residues. The V end lost 5 bases, the J end lost 0 bases, and 16 bases lay between the germline ends. CDR3 loop: CASSLKGGSANTGELFF. CDR3 nucleotide sequence: TGTGCCAGCAGTCTAAAGGGGGGATCCGCGAACACCGGGGAGCTGTTTTTT.

This clonotype was counted ten times or more. CDR3 amino acids: CASSLTGTSGYEQYF. The CDR3, as DNA: TGCGCCAGCAGCTTGACCGGGACTAGCGGATACGAGCAGTACTTC. V and J are TRBV5-1 and TRBJ2-7, with TRBD2 matching over 11 bases. CDR1 and CDR2 from the germline V gene are SGHRS and YFSETQ. The CDR3 length is 15 residues. Trimming took 1 base from V and 4 from J; bases not matched to a gene: 4.

The rearrangement uses TRBV29-1 and TRBJ2-1; D possibly matches TRBD1 or TRBD2 (6 bases each). The CDR3 sequence is 14 residues long. V was clipped by 2 bases and J by 9 bases, with 17 bases between them. Germline CDR1 is SQVTM and CDR2 is ANQGSEA. The CDR3: CSVEQQMGGSEQFF. The DNA for the CDR3 is TGCAGCGTTGAACAACAAATGGGGGGCTCTGAGCAGTTCTTC.

This clonotype occurred many times. The chain uses TRBV18 and TRBJ2-3, with TRBD2 identical over 12 bases. Unmatched junction bases numbered 9, after V lost 4 bases and J lost 4 bases. Germline CDR1 is KGHSH and CDR2 is LQKENI. This CDR3 region has 17 residues. This CDR3 is CASSLTTGTSGSDTQYF. The CDR3 DNA reads as TGTGCCAGCTCACTCACTACCGGGACTAGCGGGTCAGATACGCAGTATTTT.

This clonotype was found many times. J is TRBJ1-6 and V is TRBV7-2; TRBD1 might be the D (6 bases). Germline CDR1 and CDR2: SGHTA and FQGNSA. V gave up 10 bases and J gave up 0 bases, with 13 bases separating them. The CDR3 is 15 amino acids. The CDR3 nucleotides read TGTGCCACCCAAACAGGGAGCTCCTATAATTCACCCCTCCACTTT. Its translation: CATQTGSSYNSPLHF. The full variable domain, its missing parts supplied by reference TRBV7-2 and TRBJ1-6, is GAGVSQSPSNKVTEKGKDVELRCDPISGHTALYWYRQSLGQGLEFLIYFQGNSAPDKSGLPSDRFSAERTGGSVSTLTIQRTQQEDSAVYLCATQTGSSYNSPLHFGNGTRLTVT.

Only a few counts were recorded for this clonotype. This rearrangement joins TRBV7-2 to TRBJ2-3; D is undetermined. Per the germline V gene, CDR1 is SGHTA and CDR2 is FQGNSA. V lost 5 bases and J 4 bases, leaving 13 bases between the germline ends. The CDR3 has 14 amino acids. CDR3 loop: CASSPGNPADTQYF. The CDR3 nucleotides read TGTGCCAGCAGCCCAGGAAACCCCGCAGATACGCAGTATTTT.

This clonotype was recorded at least ten times. V gene TRBV6-5 combines with J gene TRBJ1-5; maybe TRBD1 (5 bases). The CDR3 consists of 15 residues. Germline lookup yields CDR1 MNHEY and CDR2 SVGAGI. Deletions cut 0 bases from V and 6 bases from J, with 12 bases between. The CDR3 nucleotides read TGTGCCAGCAGTTACTCGGCGGGGCCCGGTCAGCCCCAGCATTTT. This encodes CASSYSAGPGQPQHF.

The sample holds a few counts of this clonotype. The gene calls are TRBV7-2 and TRBJ1-1; 7 bases agree with TRBD1. After removal of 5 bases from V and 7 bases from J, the junction contained 13 bases not matched to a gene. The V gene's germline CDR1 is SGHTA and CDR2 FQGNSA. This CDR3 has 15 amino acids. As DNA, the CDR3 is TGTGCCAGCAGCCCCGAAGGACAGGTTAAGGTTGAAGCTTTCTTT. Translation: CASSPEGQVKVEAFF.